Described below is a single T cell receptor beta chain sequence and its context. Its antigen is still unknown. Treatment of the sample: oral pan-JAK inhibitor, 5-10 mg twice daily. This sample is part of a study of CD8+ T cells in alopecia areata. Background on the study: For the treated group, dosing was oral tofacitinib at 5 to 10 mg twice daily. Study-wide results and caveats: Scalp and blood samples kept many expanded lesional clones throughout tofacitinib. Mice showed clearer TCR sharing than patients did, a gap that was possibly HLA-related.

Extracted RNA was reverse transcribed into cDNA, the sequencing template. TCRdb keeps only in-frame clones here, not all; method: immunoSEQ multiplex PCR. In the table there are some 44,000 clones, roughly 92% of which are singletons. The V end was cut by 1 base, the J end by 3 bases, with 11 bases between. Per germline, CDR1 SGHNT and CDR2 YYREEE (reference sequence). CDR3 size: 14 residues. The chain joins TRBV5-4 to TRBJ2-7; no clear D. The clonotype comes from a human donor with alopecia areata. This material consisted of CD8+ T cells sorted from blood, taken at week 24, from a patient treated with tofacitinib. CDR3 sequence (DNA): TGTGCCAGCAGCTTGTTCGGTGTGAGCTACGAGCAGTACTTC. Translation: CASSLFGVSYEQYF.